Each of the 24 T cell receptor beta chains below was sequenced from the same sample in a study of T cells in Graves' hyperthyroidism and ophthalmopathy. RNA transcripts yielded amplified TCR beta CDR3 regions. During a first-round RT-PCR of the TCR CDR3, the HTBI primer set was used. TCRdb reanalysed the multiplex PCR reads using MiXCR and keeps one entry per CDR3 protein. This sample has hundreds of thousands of distinct CDR3 sequences; 14% occur once, and the top ten carry under 7%. Sequencing input: blood. All receptors derive from a woman in her twenties or thirties with Graves' hyperthyroidism that later progressed to Graves' ophthalmopathy.

This clonotype appeared many times. The chain joins TRBV10-3 to TRBJ1-2; 7 positions match TRBD1. Germline values: CDR1 ENHRY, CDR2 SYGVKD. The CDR3 contains 14 residues. V lost 6 bases and J lost 1; bases outside the gene matches: 5. CDR3 in amino acids: CAISSGQLNYGYTF. CDR3 DNA sequence: TGTGCCATCAGCTCGGGACAGCTTAACTATGGCTACACCTTC.

Only a few counts were recorded for this clonotype. The chain uses TRBV19 and TRBJ2-7; TRBD2 is a possible D gene (5 bases). The CDR3 is 17 residues long. Deletions cut 3 bases from V and 5 bases from J, with 23 bases between. In germline, CDR1 is LNHDA, CDR2 SQIVND (reference sequence). The CDR3 loop reads CASSMTGMQRLPHEQYF. CDR3 coding DNA: TGTGCCAGTAGTATGACCGGGATGCAGCGTTTACCTCACGAGCAGTACTTC.

There are many counts of this clonotype. In nucleotides, the CDR3 is TGTGCCAGCAGCCGGACTATTGACAATGAGCAGTTCTTC. Protein: CASSRTIDNEQFF. The V call is TRBV7-3, the J call TRBJ2-1; TRBD2 is a possible D gene (6 bases). CDR1 and CDR2 (germline): SGHTA, FQGTGA. The CDR3 consists of 13 residues. Trimming shortened V by 5 bases and J by 5 bases, and 10 bases separated the two germline ends. The full variable domain, in which reference TRBV7-3 and TRBJ2-1 provide the parts outside the CDR3, is GAGVSQTPSNKVTEKGKYVELRCDPISGHTALYWYRQSLGQGPEFLIYFQGTGAADDSGLPNDRFFAVRPEGSVSTLKIQRTERGDSAVYLCASSRTIDNEQFFGPGTRLTVL.

V gene TRBV6-5 combines with J gene TRBJ2-7, with TRBD2 matching over 8 bases. The germline V gene has CDR1 MNHEY and CDR2 SVGAGI. J gave up 3 bases and V 1 base, and 5 bases lay outside the gene matches. There are 15 residues in the CDR3. Here the CDR3 DNA reads TGTGCCAGCAGTTACTTAGCTAGCGGGTACTACGAGCAGTACTTC. It encodes CASSYLASGYYEQYF.

This clonotype was picked up many times. The V gene is TRBV30, the J gene TRBJ1-1; maybe TRBD1 (5 bases). Looked up from germline, CDR1 is GTSNPN and CDR2 is SVGIG (reference sequence). The CDR3 is 13 residues long. Trimming pared 0 bases from V and 5 bases from J, leaving 10 bases between. The DNA of the CDR3 is TGTGCCTGGAGTGTAAATCGGGGGACTGAAGCTTTCTTT. It translates to CAWSVNRGTEAFF.

This clonotype turned up a few times. The CDR3 here is CASNSGTRGQETQYF. The CDR3 DNA sequence: TGTGCCAGCAATTCAGGGACTAGGGGCCAAGAGACCCAGTACTTC. The rearrangement joins TRBV27 to TRBJ2-5, with 8 bases identical to TRBD2. Germline-derived CDR1 and CDR2 are MNHEY and SMNVEV (reference sequence). V was clipped by 7 bases and J by 1 base; unmatched bases: 8. CDR3 size: 15 residues.

This clonotype was found many times. In nucleotides, the CDR3 is TGTGCCAGTACCATACAGGGGGCGAACACCGGGGAGCTGTTTTTT. It encodes CASTIQGANTGELFF. V is TRBV19 and J is TRBJ2-2, with 8 nucleotides matching TRBD1. Looked up from germline, CDR1 is LNHDA and CDR2 is SQIVND (reference sequence). This CDR3 has 15 residues. Trimming removed 7 bases from V and 0 bases from J; junction bases left unmatched: 4. Full variable domain (outside the CDR3, taken from reference TRBV19 and TRBJ2-2): DGGITQSPKYLFRKEGQNVTLSCEQNLNHDAMYWYRQDPGQGLRLIYYSQIVNDFQKGDIAEGYSVSREKKESFPLTVTSAQKNPTAFYLCASTIQGANTGELFFGEGSRLTVL.

V is TRBV5-5 and J is TRBJ2-1; 8 bases align to TRBD2. The V and J ends lost 2 bases and 5 bases, in that order; junction bases with no gene match: 6. The CDR3 totals 15 residues. Germline loops: CDR1 SGHKS, CDR2 YYEKEE (reference sequence). The CDR3 bases are TGTGCCAGCAGCTTTGTGACTAGCGAACACAATGAGCAGTTCTTC. It codes for CASSFVTSEHNEQFF.

This clonotype was recorded many times. V usage is TRBV28 and J usage is TRBJ1-2; TRBD1 is a possible D gene (5 bases). The germline gives CDR1 MDHEN, CDR2 SYDVKM. V lost 2 bases, J lost 5 bases, and 12 bases lay in between. The CDR3 spans 14 residues. The CDR3 is CASSLGAGLYGYTF. CDR3 in DNA: TGTGCCAGCAGTTTAGGGGCAGGCTTATATGGCTACACCTTC.

J is TRBJ2-2 and V is TRBV20-1; D perhaps matches TRBD2 (6 bases). The CDR3 sequence is 16 residues long. Trimming took 1 base from V and 1 from J, leaving 13 bases between them. Germline-derived CDR1 and CDR2 are DFQATT and SNEGSKA (reference sequence). In nucleotides, the CDR3 is TGCAGTGCTAGAGGGCCCGCGGGACTGAACACCGGGGAGCTGTTTTTT. It is translated as CSARGPAGLNTGELFF.

This clonotype was seen at least ten times. CDR3 protein: CASSHRDSTPYEQYF. DNA for the CDR3: TGTGCCAGCAGCCATCGGGACAGCACACCCTACGAGCAGTACTTC. The chain uses TRBV3-1 and TRBJ2-7; 7 nucleotides align to TRBD1. The V and J ends lost 3 bases and 2 bases, in that order; junction bases with no gene match: 7. The CDR3 extends over 15 amino acids. CDR1 and CDR2 from the germline V gene are LGHDT and YNNKEL (reference sequence).

As regards this clonotype: This may come from a read error, since a much larger clone is one base off. The chain combines TRBV25-1 with TRBJ2-1, with TRBD1 matching 9 bases. Germline V gene data show CDR1 as MGHDK and CDR2 as SYGVNS. The CDR3 extends over 15 amino acids. The CDR3 reads CTSSDQTGGVNEQFF. CDR3 coding DNA: TGTACCAGCAGTGATCAGACAGGGGGAGTGAATGAGCAGTTCTTC.

This clonotype has a handful of counts. The conserved phenylalanine or tryptophan is not found at the CDR3 terminus, so this likely reflects a read error. The genes are TRBV2 and TRBJ1-5; D uncertain. V shed 3 bases and J shed 4 bases, with 10 bases lying between them. The CDR3 has 14 amino acids. Germline loops: CDR1 SNHLY, CDR2 FYNNEI. CDR3 in DNA: TGTGCCAGCAGTGATTCCTTACCGAATCAGCCCCAGCATTCT. Protein: CASSDSLPNQPQHS.

This clonotype was observed many times. CDR3 amino acids: CASSLGLGLEGETQYF. CDR3 bases: TGTGCCAGCAGCTTGGGTTTAGGACTAGAGGGTGAGACCCAGTACTTC. The rearrangement uses TRBV7-2 and TRBJ2-5, with 7 bases that match TRBD2. V gave up 3 bases and J gave up 5 bases; unmatched junction bases: 12. Germline V gives CDR1 SGHTA, CDR2 FQGNSA. The CDR3 is 16 residues long.

In its sample, this clonotype was seen many times. The V call is TRBV24-1, the J call TRBJ2-7, with D tentatively TRBD2 (6 bases). The CDR3 has 16 amino acids. The V gene's germline CDR1 is KGHDR and CDR2 SFDVKD. V shed 7 bases and J shed 0 bases, with 18 bases lying between them. The CDR3 region is CATSSRDAKFSYEQYF. The CDR3 DNA reads TGTGCCACCAGCTCGCGGGACGCCAAGTTCTCCTACGAGCAGTACTTC.

The table lists this clonotype with a few counts. This may come from a read error, since a much larger clone is one base off. No conserved phenylalanine or tryptophan is present at the end of the CDR3, so a read error is the likely explanation. The chain recombines TRBV30 with TRBJ2-7; TRBD1 agrees at 7 bases. The CDR3 sequence is 14 residues long. CDR1 and CDR2 (germline): GTSNPN, SVGIG (reference sequence). After removal of 6 bases from V and 2 bases from J, the junction contained 10 bases not matched to a gene. The CDR3 DNA sequence: TGTGCCTGTCGCAGGCAGGGGGTCGCCTACGAGCAGTACCTC. Translated, it gives CACRRQGVAYEQYL.

This clonotype was seen many times. This chain connects TRBV7-9 to TRBJ2-2, with D uncertain. V lost 3 bases, J lost 6 bases, and 5 bases lay in between. This CDR3 is 12 amino acids long. Looked up from germline, CDR1 is SEHNR and CDR2 is FQNEAQ (reference sequence). The CDR3 DNA sequence: TGTGCCAGCAGCTTCGACCCCGGGGAGCTGTTTTTT. The encoded protein is CASSFDPGELFF.

This clonotype was counted only a few times. V usage is TRBV27 and J usage is TRBJ2-3, with TRBD1 matching 10 bases. Germline-derived CDR1 and CDR2 are MNHEY and SMNVEV (reference sequence). Trimming cost V 3 bases and J 5 bases; bases outside gene matches: 5. CDR3 length equals 15 residues. Written as DNA, the CDR3 is TGTGCCAGCAGTTTCCGACAGGGGGCTGGAGATACGCAGTATTTT. Residues: CASSFRQGAGDTQYF.

This clonotype was recorded at least ten times. The chain combines TRBV12-3 or TRBV12-4 with TRBJ1-3; D is unresolved. V dropped 3 bases and J dropped 0 bases, with 0 bases sitting between them. The CDR3 runs to 12 residues. DNA for the CDR3: TGTGCCAGCAGTTTCTCTGGAAACACCATATATTTT. This encodes CASSFSGNTIYF.

This clonotype came up many times. The chain combines TRBV29-1 with TRBJ2-3, with D uncertain. CDR3 size: 15 residues. The V end lost 5 bases, the J end lost 0 bases, and 15 bases lay between the germline ends. Germline V gives CDR1 SQVTM, CDR2 ANQGSEA. The CDR3 sequence is CSVRMGGYSTDTQYF. DNA for the CDR3: TGCAGCGTTAGGATGGGCGGTTATAGCACAGATACGCAGTATTTT.

This clonotype came up many times. The genes are TRBV2 and TRBJ2-7; D possibly matches TRBD1 or TRBD2 (5 bases each). The germline V gene encodes CDR1 SNHLY and CDR2 FYNNEI. This CDR3 is 15 amino acids long. The ends were cut back, 5 bases at V and 5 bases at J, with 19 bases in the middle. In nucleotides, the CDR3 is TGTGCCAGCAGTCTCGCTTCGGGAAAGGACAACGAGCAGTACTTC. Amino acid sequence: CASSLASGKDNEQYF. The full variable domain, in which reference TRBV2 and TRBJ2-7 provide the parts outside the CDR3, is EPEVTQTPSHQVTQMGQEVILRCVPISNHLYFYWYRQILGQKVEFLVSFYNNEISEKSEIFDDQFSVERPDGSNFTLKIRSTKLEDSAMYFCASSLASGKDNEQYFGPGTRLTVT.

Remarks on this clonotype: This may be a read error, as it is one base from a much larger clone. This chain uses TRBV29-1 with TRBJ2-7; TRBD1 agrees at 9 bases. Per germline, CDR1 SQVTM and CDR2 ANQGSEA. This CDR3 contains 16 residues. Trimming cost V 0 bases and J 4 bases; bases outside gene matches: 10. The CDR3, as DNA: TGCAGCGTTGAAGATCTTTCGGACAGGGGAAGATACGAGCAGTACTTC. Translated: CSVEDLSDRGRYEQYF.

This clonotype was seen ten or more times. V and J are TRBV7-2 and TRBJ1-1, with TRBD1 as a possible D gene (5 bases). The CDR3 sequence is 13 residues long. Germline CDR1 SGHTA, CDR2 FQGNSA. Trimming took off 5 bases at V and 4 bases at J, with 11 bases between the two ends. CDR3 sequence reads: CASSTPQGTEAFF. DNA for the CDR3: TGTGCCAGCAGCACCCCCCAGGGCACTGAAGCTTTCTTT.

This clonotype was seen a few times. DNA of the CDR3: TGTGCCAGCAGCTTGTGGCGGGAAAACACCGGGGAGCTGTTTTTT. Translation: CASSLWRENTGELFF. The V and J genes are TRBV5-6 and TRBJ2-2; D possibly corresponds to TRBD2 (6 bases). The V gene lost 1 base and the J gene lost 2 bases, with 9 bases spanning the gap. The germline CDR1 and CDR2 sequences are SGHDT and YYEEEE. The CDR3 length is 15 residues. The whole variable domain, filled in from reference TRBV5-6 and TRBJ2-2, reads DAGVTQSPTHLIKTRGQQVTLRCSPKSGHDTVSWYQQALGQGPQFIFQYYEEEERQRGNFPDRFSGHQFPNYSSELNVNALLLGDSALYLCASSLWRENTGELFFGEGSRLTVL.